This T cell receptor (beta chain) was sequenced in a study of identical twins listed by TCRdb under 2016. Concerning the study at large: To test whether fetal clonotypes persist, this study deep-sequenced TCR alpha and beta repertoires from monozygotic twins, from unrelated adults of various ages, and from cord blood. Replicate twin experiments were performed at different times using different library preparation protocols to rule out contamination.

All donors were healthy Caucasians. Three pairs of female monozygotic twins, all aged 18 to 29 years, made up the twin cohort. RNA for TCR libraries was isolated from peripheral blood mononuclear cells. Libraries were prepared through 5' RACE. Sequencing was carried out with an Illumina HiSeq 2000. Template switching introduced a universal primer binding site; the final cDNA contained a unique molecular identifier, enabling accurate counting of TCR cDNA molecules. Specific primers in the conserved constant-segment region were used to synthesize first-strand cDNA for TCR alpha and beta chains. To control for contamination, every cDNA library carried two barcodes: a SMART-Mk sample barcode plus Illumina barcodes. TruSeq adapter sequences along with Illumina sample barcodes were introduced in two successive PCR steps. TCR alpha and beta cDNA libraries were sequenced on the Illumina HiSeq platform with custom primers. In the authors' own workflow: Raw reads were processed with MiGEC to extract unique molecular identifiers, and MiXCR was used to determine CDR3 positions. For each individual, recombination models were inferred using an EM algorithm with the repgenHMM and IGoR tools. The tcR package in R was used for shared clonotype analysis, with sharing normalized by the product of cloneset sizes. To study raw recombination without the effects of thymic and clonal selection, out-of-frame nonproductive sequences were analyzed. Using fastp trimming at Q25 and MiXCR clonotype assembly, TCRdb reanalyzed the public sequencing data and kept in-frame beta chains. Under each unique CDR3 protein, matching rows form one entry showing the most common genes and DNA. TCRdb's processing, not the authors', yielded these V and J calls. The sample data list fewer than 650,000 distinct CDR3 sequences, and 7.1% of these were observed just once. The leading ten clones occupy 1.6% of the sample.

The CDR3 goes from the cysteine to the phenylalanine over 12 residues. Of all the DNA, just the CDR3 is kept, 36 bases in frame from base 1. Per the germline V gene, SNHLY is the CDR1 and FYNNEI is the CDR2. Germline trimming: 6 bases from V, 7 bases from J; junction bases outside gene matches: 5. Summary of the overall study and its limitations: Excess twin sharing in beta out-of-frame sequences was weaker because fewer shared sequences lowered the signal-to-noise ratio. Abundant cord blood beta clonotypes carried fewer insertions; young adult naive repertoires showed a weaker similar trend, while memory repertoires showed none. Zero-insertion analyses could be partly confounded by invariant T cells such as MAIT and iNKT, though diverse VJ usage argued against such confounding for most clonotypes. Because the same donors could not be followed over many years, the conclusions depended on cross-sectional statistical analysis. Out-of-frame TCR alpha sharing in monozygotic twins was systematically underestimated by recombination models, whereas sharing between unrelated individuals was in agreement with the recombination models. Out-of-frame TCR alpha sequences shared between twins showed an excess of low generation-probability sequences compared with coincidental sharing between unrelated individuals.

With regard to this clonotype: This clone's antigen is unknown. The sample holds no much larger clone one base away, and base qualities are not on file.

This sample was shared with a second study, whose subject was yellow fever vaccine responses in identical twins. As the second paper documents: The T cell response to vaccination in identical twins was reported by the authors to appear partly convergent and partly personalized. Focusing on identical twins, the study followed the T cell clones that responded to the vaccine, and did so with precision.

The chain joins TRBV2 to TRBJ1-2; 7 bases in the junction line up with TRBD1. Material for sequencing was PBMCs. The TCR was taken from a woman between 18 and 30 years old in good health. CDR3 reads: CASRETGIGYTF. The nucleotide sequence reads as follows: TGTGCCAGCAGAGAGACAGGGATTGGCTACACCTTC.